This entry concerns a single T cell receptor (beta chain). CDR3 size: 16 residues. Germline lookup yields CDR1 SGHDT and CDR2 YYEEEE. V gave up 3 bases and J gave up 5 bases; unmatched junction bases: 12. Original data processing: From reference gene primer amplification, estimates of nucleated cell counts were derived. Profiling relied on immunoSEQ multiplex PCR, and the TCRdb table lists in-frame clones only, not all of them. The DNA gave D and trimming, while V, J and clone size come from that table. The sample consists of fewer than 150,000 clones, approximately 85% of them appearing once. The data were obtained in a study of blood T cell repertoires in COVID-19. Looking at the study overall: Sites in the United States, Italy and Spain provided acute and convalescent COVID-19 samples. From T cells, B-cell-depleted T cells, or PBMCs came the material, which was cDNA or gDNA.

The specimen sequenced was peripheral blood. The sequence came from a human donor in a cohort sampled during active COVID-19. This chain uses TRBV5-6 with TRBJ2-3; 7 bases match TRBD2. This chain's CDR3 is CASSSRPFLAGDTQYF. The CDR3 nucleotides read TGTGCCAGCAGCTCAAGGCCCTTTTTAGCGGGAGATACGCAGTATTTT.